Listed below are T cell receptor beta chains from one sample, sequenced in a study of identical twins. MiXCR, run by TCRdb on the 5' RACE reads, gives a single entry per CDR3 protein. The sample holds a few hundred thousand distinct CDR3 sequences; roughly 9.5% are singletons and the top ten take around 3%. These same records also appear under a second study, on yellow fever vaccine responses in identical twins.

The sequencing input was PBMCs. These receptors all come from a woman under 30 in good health. The CDR3 runs from the conserved cysteine through the conserved F or W. Fields, in order: J gene, clone size, D gene, V gene, CDR3 protein, CDR3 DNA. A D gene is named only where the DNA matches it firmly. Expanded clones are given a class, and other clones once, few, many or no size at all.

J: TRBJ2-1; size: NA; D: NA; V: TRBV28; CDR3: CATEESSYNEQFF; DNA: TGTGCCACCGAAGAAAGCTCCTACAATGAGCAGTTCTTC
J: TRBJ2-1; size: many; D: NA; V: TRBV2; CDR3: CASSVNEQFF; DNA: TGTGCCAGCAGTGTCAATGAGCAGTTCTTC
J: TRBJ2-1; size: many; D: TRBD2; V: TRBV15; CDR3: CATSSGGGSSYNEQFF; DNA: TGTGCCACCAGCAGCGGGGGGGGAAGCTCCTACAATGAGCAGTTCTTC
J: TRBJ2-1; size: many; D: NA; V: TRBV28; CDR3: CASPNSEQFF; DNA: TGTGCCAGTCCGAATTCCGAGCAGTTCTTC
J: TRBJ2-7; size: once; D: TRBD1; V: TRBV7-2; CDR3: CASSLATDRGYEQYF; DNA: TGTGCCAGCAGCTTAGCAACGGACAGGGGGTACGAGCAGTACTTC
J: TRBJ2-1; size: many; D: TRBD2; V: TRBV12-3/TRBV12-4; CDR3: CASSLKGLAGDNEQFF; DNA: TGTGCCAGCAGTTTGAAAGGGCTAGCGGGAGACAATGAGCAGTTCTTC
J: TRBJ1-2; size: NA; D: NA; V: TRBV7-9; CDR3: CASSHGTVANYGYTF; DNA: TGTGCCAGCAGCCACGGGACGGTGGCTAACTATGGCTACACCTTC
J: TRBJ2-7; size: few; D: TRBD2; V: TRBV15; CDR3: CATSRGLVYEQYF; DNA: TGTGCCACCAGCAGGGGACTAGTCTACGAGCAGTACTTC
J: TRBJ2-7; size: NA; D: NA; V: TRBV6-1; CDR3: CASSVDSGGVYEQYF; DNA: TGTGCCAGCAGCGTCGACAGTGGGGGAGTGTACGAGCAGTACTTC
J: TRBJ2-1; size: NA; D: NA; V: TRBV4-3; CDR3: CASSQDRIYNEQFF; DNA: TGCGCCAGCAGCCAAGATCGCATCTACAATGAGCAGTTCTTC
J: TRBJ2-2; size: NA; D: NA; V: TRBV25-1; CDR3: CASSETVRSNTGELFF; DNA: TGTGCCAGCAGTGAAACGGTCAGATCGAACACCGGGGAGCTGTTTTTT
J: TRBJ2-2; size: many; D: NA; V: TRBV7-8; CDR3: CASSLMWGAELFF; DNA: TGTGCCAGCAGCTTAATGTGGGGAGCGGAGCTGTTTTTT
J: TRBJ2-2; size: few; D: TRBD2; V: TRBV6-5; CDR3: CASSYLGGTTGELFF; DNA: TGTGCCAGCAGTTATTTGGGGGGGACCACCGGGGAGCTGTTTTTT
J: TRBJ2-2; size: many; D: TRBD1; V: TRBV25-1; CDR3: CASSGLTGSTGELFF; DNA: TGTGCCAGCAGTGGTCTGACAGGGAGCACCGGGGAGCTGTTTTTT
J: TRBJ2-7; size: NA; D: NA; V: TRBV9; CDR3: CASGVAGSSYEQYF; DNA: TGTGCCAGCGGCGTAGCTGGCAGCTCCTACGAGCAGTACTTC
J: TRBJ2-7; size: NA; D: TRBD2; V: TRBV5-1; CDR3: CASSVAGYSYEQYF; DNA: TGCGCCAGCAGCGTAGCGGGCTACTCCTACGAGCAGTACTTC
J: TRBJ2-5; size: few; D: NA; V: TRBV20-1; CDR3: CSARDLRPQETQYF; DNA: TGCAGTGCTAGAGATTTAAGGCCCCAAGAGACCCAGTACTTC
J: TRBJ2-3; size: many; D: TRBD2; V: TRBV3-1; CDR3: CASSQETSVFADTQYF; DNA: TGTGCCAGCAGCCAAGAGACTAGCGTTTTCGCAGATACGCAGTATTTT
J: TRBJ2-1; size: NA; D: TRBD1; V: TRBV24-1; CDR3: CATSDLGTGTHNEQFF; DNA: TGTGCCACCAGTGATTTGGGGACAGGGACCCACAATGAGCAGTTCTTC
J: TRBJ2-1; size: NA; D: NA; V: TRBV5-1; CDR3: CASSLGGGLRNEQFF; DNA: TGCGCCAGCAGCTTGGGGGGAGGACTACGCAATGAGCAGTTCTTC